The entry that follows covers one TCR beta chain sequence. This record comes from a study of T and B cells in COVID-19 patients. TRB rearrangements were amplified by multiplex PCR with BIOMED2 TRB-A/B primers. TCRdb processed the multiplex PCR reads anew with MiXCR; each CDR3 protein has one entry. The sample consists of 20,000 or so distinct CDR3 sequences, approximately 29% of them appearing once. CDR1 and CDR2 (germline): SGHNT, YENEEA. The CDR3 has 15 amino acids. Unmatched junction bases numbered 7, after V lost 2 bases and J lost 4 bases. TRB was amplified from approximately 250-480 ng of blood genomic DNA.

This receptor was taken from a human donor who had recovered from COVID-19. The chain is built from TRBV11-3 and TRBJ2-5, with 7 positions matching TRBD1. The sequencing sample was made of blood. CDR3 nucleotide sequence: TGTGCCAGCAGCTTAAATACAGGGGCGCGAGAGACCCAGTACTTC. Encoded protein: CASSLNTGARETQYF.